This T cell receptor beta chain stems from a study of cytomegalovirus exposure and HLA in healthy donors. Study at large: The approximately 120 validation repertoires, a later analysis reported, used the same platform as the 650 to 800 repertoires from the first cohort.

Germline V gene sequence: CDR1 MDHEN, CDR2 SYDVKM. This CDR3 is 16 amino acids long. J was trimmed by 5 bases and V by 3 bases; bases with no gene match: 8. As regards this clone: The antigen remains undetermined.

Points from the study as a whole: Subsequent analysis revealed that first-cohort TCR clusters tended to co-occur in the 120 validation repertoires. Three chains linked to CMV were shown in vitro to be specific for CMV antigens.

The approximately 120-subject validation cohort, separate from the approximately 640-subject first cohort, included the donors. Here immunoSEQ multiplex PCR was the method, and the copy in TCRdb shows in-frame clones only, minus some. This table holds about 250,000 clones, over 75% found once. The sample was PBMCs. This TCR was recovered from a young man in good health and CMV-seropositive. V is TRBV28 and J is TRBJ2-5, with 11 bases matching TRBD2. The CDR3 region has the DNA TGTGCCAGCAGTTTCGCTAGCGGGAGGCCGTCGGAGACCCAGTACTTC. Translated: CASSFASGRPSETQYF. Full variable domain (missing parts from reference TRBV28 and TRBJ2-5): DVKVTQSSRYLVKRTGEKVFLECVQDMDHENMFWYRQDPGLGLRLIYFSYDVKMKEKGDIPEGYSVSREKKERFSLILESASTNQTSMYLCASSFASGRPSETQYFGPGTRLLVL.